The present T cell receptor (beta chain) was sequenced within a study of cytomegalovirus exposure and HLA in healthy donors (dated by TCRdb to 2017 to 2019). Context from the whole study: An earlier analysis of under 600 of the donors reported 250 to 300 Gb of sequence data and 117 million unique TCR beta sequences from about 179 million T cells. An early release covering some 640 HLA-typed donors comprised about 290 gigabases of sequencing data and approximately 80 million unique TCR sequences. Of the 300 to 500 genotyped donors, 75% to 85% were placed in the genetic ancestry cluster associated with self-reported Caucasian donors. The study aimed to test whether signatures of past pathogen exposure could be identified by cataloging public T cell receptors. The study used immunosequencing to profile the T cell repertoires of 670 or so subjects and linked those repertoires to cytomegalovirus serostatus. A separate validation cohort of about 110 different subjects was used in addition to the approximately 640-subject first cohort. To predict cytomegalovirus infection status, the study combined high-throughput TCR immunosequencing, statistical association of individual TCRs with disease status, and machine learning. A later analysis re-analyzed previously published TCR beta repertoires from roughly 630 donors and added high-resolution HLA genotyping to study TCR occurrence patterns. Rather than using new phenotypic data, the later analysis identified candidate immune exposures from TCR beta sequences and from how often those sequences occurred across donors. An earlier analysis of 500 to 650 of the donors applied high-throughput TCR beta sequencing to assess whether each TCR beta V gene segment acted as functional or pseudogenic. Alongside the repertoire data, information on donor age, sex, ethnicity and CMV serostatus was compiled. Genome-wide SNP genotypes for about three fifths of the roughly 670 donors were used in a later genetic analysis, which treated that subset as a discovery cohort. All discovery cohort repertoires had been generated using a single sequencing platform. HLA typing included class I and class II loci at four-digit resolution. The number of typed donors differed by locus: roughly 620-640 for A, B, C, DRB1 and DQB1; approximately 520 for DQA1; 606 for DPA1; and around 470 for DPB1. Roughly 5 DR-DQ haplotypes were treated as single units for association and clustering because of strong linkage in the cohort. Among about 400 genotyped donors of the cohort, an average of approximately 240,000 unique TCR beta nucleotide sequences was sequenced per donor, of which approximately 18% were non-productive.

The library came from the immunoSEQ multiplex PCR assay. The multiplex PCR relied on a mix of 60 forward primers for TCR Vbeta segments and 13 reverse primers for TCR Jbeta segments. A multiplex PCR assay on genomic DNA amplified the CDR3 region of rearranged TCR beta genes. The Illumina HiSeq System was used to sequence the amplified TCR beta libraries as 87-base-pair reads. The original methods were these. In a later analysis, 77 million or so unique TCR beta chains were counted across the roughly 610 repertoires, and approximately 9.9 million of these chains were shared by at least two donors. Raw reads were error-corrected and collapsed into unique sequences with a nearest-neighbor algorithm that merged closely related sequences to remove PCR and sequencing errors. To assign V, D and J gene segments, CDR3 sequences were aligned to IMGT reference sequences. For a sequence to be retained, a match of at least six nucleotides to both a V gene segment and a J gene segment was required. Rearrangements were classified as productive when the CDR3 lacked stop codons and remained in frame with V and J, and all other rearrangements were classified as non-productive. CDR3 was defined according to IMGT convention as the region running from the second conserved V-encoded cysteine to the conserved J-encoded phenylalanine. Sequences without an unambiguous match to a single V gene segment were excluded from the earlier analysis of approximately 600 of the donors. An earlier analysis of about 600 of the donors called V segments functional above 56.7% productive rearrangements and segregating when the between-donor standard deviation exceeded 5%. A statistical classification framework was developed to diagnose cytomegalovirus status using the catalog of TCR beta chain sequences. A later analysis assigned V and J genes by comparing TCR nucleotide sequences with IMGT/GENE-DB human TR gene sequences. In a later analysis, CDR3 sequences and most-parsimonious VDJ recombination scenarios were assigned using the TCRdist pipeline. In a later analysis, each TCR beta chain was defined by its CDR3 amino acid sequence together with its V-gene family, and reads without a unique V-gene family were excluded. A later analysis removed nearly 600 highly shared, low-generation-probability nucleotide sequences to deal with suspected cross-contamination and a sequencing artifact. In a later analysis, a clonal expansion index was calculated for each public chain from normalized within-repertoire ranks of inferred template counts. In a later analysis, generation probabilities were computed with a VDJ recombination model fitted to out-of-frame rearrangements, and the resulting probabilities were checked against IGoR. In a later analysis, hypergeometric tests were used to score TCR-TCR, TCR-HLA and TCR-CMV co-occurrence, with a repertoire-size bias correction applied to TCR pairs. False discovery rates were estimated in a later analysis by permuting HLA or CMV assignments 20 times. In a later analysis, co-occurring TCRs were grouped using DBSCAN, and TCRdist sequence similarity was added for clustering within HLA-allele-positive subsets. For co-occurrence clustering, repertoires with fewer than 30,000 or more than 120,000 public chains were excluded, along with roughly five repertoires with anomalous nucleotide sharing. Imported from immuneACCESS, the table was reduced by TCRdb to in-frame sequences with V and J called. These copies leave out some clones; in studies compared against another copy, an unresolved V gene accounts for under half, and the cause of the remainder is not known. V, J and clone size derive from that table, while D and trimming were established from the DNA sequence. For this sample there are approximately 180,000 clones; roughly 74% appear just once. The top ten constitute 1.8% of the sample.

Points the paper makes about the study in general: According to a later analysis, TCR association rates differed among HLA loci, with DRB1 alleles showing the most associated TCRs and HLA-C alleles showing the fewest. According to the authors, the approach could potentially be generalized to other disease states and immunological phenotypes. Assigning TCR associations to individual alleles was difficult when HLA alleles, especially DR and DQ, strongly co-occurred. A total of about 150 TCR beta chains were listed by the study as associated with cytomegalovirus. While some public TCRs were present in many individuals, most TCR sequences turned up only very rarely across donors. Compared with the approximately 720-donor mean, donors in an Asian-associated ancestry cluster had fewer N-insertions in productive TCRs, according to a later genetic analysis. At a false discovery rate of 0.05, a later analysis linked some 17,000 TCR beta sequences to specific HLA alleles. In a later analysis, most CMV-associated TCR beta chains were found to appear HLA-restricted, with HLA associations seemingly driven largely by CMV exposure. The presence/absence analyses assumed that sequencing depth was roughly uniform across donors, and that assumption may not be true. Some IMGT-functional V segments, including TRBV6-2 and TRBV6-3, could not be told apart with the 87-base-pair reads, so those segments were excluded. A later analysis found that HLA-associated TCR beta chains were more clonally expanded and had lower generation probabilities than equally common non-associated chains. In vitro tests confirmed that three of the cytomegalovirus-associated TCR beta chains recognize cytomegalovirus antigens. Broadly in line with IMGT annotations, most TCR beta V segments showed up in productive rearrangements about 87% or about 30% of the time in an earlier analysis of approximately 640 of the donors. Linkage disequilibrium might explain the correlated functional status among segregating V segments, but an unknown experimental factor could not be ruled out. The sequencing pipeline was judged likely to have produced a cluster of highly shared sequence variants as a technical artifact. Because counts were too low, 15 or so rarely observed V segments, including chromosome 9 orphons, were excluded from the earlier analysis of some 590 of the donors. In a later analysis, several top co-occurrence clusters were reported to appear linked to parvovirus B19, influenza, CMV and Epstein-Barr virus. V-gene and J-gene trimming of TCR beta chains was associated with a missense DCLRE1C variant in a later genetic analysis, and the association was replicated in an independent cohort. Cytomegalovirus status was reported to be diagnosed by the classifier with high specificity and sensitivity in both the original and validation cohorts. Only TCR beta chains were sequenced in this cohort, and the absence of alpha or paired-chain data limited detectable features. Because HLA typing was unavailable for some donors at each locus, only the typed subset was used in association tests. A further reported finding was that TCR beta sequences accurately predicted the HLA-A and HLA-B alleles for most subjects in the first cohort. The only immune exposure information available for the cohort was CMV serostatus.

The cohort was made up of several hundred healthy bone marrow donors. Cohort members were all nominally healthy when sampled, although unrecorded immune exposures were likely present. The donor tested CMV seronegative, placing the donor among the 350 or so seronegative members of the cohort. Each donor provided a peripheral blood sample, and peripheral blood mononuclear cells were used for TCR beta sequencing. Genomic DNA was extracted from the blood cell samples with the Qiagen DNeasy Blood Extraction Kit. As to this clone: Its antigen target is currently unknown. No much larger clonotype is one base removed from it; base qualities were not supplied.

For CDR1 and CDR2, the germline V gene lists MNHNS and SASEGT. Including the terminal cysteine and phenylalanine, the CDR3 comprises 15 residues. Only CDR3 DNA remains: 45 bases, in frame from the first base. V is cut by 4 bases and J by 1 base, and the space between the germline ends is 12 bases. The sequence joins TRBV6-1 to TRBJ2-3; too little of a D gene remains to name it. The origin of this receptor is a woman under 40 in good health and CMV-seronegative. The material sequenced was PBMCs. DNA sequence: TGTGCCAGCAGTGTATTTCGCAGCGGCACAGATACGCAGTATTTT. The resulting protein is CASSVFRSGTDTQYF.